Listed here are 12 T cell receptor beta chains from one sample, sequenced in a study of human T cells and chemical hapten exposure. Regarding time point: pre-sensitization, week 0. Described treatment: therapeutic diphenylcyclopropenone sensitization with weekly scalp DPC. TCRdb redid the calling of the RACE reads with MiXCR, one entry per CDR3 protein. Of around 95,000 distinct CDR3 sequences in the sample, approximately 10% were seen once. The sequences come from whole blood, collected in connection with sensitization to the hapten diphenylcyclopropenone (DPC). The receptors shown here come from an older woman with alopecia areata. Some clones in this sample may be carry-over from other donors' samples.

This clonotype was counted ten times or more. The chain has TRBV30 and TRBJ2-2, with unresolved D. V was clipped by 3 bases and J by 5 bases, with 10 bases between them. Germline V gene lookup returns CDR1 GTSNPN and CDR2 SVGIG (reference sequence). The CDR3 contains 13 residues. CDR3 nucleotides: TGTGCCTGGAGCGGCACTACTACCGGGGAGCTGTTTTTT. This translates into CAWSGTTTGELFF. Looking up the rest from reference TRBV30 and TRBJ2-2 gives the full variable domain: SQTIHQWPATLVQPVGSPLSLECTVEGTSNPNLYWYRQAAGRGLQLLFYSVGIGQISSEVPQNLSASRPQDRQFILSSKKLLLSDSGFYLCAWSGTTTGELFFGEGSRLTVL.

This clonotype has ten or more counts. V is TRBV2 and J is TRBJ1-5; weak D call: TRBD1 (5 bases). Between the trimmed V and J ends, which lost 2 bases and 4 bases, there was a span of 12 bases. The germline CDR1 and CDR2 sequences are SNHLY and FYNNEI. The CDR3 has 15 residues. CDR3 in DNA: TGTGCCAGCAGTGAAAGGGCGGACACTAATCAGCCCCAGCATTTT. The encoded protein is CASSERADTNQPQHF.

This clonotype was counted many times. The V gene is TRBV18, the J gene TRBJ2-5; D gene unclear. Per germline, CDR1 KGHSH and CDR2 LQKENI. The CDR3 sequence is 15 residues long. Between the trimmed V and J ends, which lost 3 bases and 0 bases, there was a span of 11 bases. This chain's CDR3 is CASSPFGQNQETQYF. The CDR3 DNA sequence: TGTGCCAGCTCACCGTTCGGGCAGAACCAAGAGACCCAGTACTTC.

This clonotype has a handful of counts. The chain recombines TRBV3-1 with TRBJ2-1; 11 bases are a match to TRBD2. The trim removed 3 bases at V and 4 bases at J, leaving 5 bases unmatched. CDR1 is LGHDT, CDR2 YNNKEL, per germline (reference sequence). This CDR3 has 16 residues. This chain's CDR3 is CASSQPGLADYNEQFF. CDR3 DNA sequence: TGTGCCAGCAGCCAGCCGGGACTAGCGGATTACAATGAGCAGTTCTTC.

This clonotype was seen repeatedly, ten times or more. The chain couples TRBV13 to TRBJ1-1; D not resolved. CDR3 size: 12 residues. Trimming took off 2 bases at V and 4 bases at J, with 5 bases between the two ends. Germline CDR1 is PRHDT and CDR2 is FYEKMQ (reference sequence). CDR3 residues: CASSLTVTEAFF. For the CDR3, the DNA is TGTGCCAGCAGCTTAACAGTCACTGAAGCTTTCTTT.

Many counts were recorded for this clonotype. The rearrangement links TRBV7-6 to TRBJ1-2; D call uncertain. From germline, CDR1 is SGHVS and CDR2 FNYEAQ. The CDR3 is 15 amino acids. Trimming took 5 bases from V and 8 from J, leaving 21 bases between them. CDR3 DNA sequence: TGTGCCAGCAGCGCCGAGACCGGGTTCTCGGAGGGCTACACCTTC. As protein: CASSAETGFSEGYTF.

At least ten counts were recorded for this clonotype. The chain combines TRBV20-1 with TRBJ2-1, with TRBD2 matching over 8 bases. The CDR3 is made up of 14 amino acids. Germline assignment: CDR1 DFQATT and CDR2 SNEGSKA (reference sequence). Unmatched junction bases numbered 12, after V lost 6 bases and J lost 8 bases. In nucleotides, the CDR3 is TGCAGTGCCGTGGGGAGCGGGGGTTTCTATGAGCAGTTCTTC. It codes for CSAVGSGGFYEQFF.

This chain uses TRBV27 with TRBJ2-1, with TRBD2 as a possible D gene (5 bases). V was trimmed by 9 bases and J by 7 bases, leaving 16 bases between them. This CDR3 contains 13 residues. Per germline, CDR1 MNHEY and CDR2 SMNVEV (reference sequence). The CDR3 protein is CARGLTLGNEQFF. CDR3 DNA sequence: TGTGCCAGAGGACTGACGTTGGGGAATGAGCAGTTCTTC.

This clonotype was observed many times. The chain joins TRBV20-1 to TRBJ2-3, with TRBD2 as a possible D gene (6 bases). This CDR3 contains 13 residues. Germline CDR1 and CDR2: DFQATT and SNEGSKA (reference sequence). V gave up 3 bases and J gave up 8 bases, with 15 bases separating them. The CDR3 DNA reads TGCAGTGCTAGGGGCGGGGTCATTGGTACGCAGTATTTT. Protein product: CSARGGVIGTQYF.

This clonotype has more than one count but fewer than ten. The rearrangement joins TRBV12-3 or TRBV12-4 to TRBJ2-7; D unclear. Trimming cost V 7 bases and J 0 bases, with 10 bases left between them. The CDR3 contains 13 residues. The CDR3 DNA follows: TGTGCCAGCAAATTAGGGCGCTCCTACGAGCAGTACTTC. Amino acids: CASKLGRSYEQYF.

There are many counts of this clonotype. This rearrangement joins TRBV5-1 to TRBJ1-1, with D perhaps TRBD1 (6 bases). CDR1 SGHRS and CDR2 YFSETQ come from the germline V gene. This CDR3 is built from 15 residues. The ends were cut back, 4 bases at V and 1 base at J, with 14 bases in the middle. The CDR3 reads CASSPSGQTNTEAFF. In DNA, the CDR3 is TGCGCCAGCAGCCCTTCCGGACAGACGAACACTGAAGCTTTCTTT.

DNA for the CDR3: TGTGCCAGCAGCTTGGGCACTAGCGGGGGCACCCAGTACTTC. It is translated as CASSLGTSGGTQYF. The rearrangement joins TRBV5-6 to TRBJ2-5, with 11 bases that match TRBD2. This CDR3 is 14 amino acids long. The germline gives CDR1 SGHDT, CDR2 YYEEEE. V dropped 0 bases and J dropped 8; count of bases not matched to a gene: 3.